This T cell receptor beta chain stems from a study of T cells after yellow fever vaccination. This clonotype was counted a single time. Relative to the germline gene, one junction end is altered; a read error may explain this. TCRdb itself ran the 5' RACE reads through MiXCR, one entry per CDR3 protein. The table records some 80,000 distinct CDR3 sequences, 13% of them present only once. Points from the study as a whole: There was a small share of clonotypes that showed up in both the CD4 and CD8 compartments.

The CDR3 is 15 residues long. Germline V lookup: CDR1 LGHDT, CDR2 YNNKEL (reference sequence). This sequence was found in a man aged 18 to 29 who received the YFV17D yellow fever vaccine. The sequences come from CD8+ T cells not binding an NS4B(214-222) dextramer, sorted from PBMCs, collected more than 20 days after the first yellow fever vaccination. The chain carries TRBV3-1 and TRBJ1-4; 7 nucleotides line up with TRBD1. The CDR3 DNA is TGTGCCACCAGCCTTGGCAGGGGGGCGGTCGAAAAACTGTTTTTT. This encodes CATSLGRGAVEKLFF.